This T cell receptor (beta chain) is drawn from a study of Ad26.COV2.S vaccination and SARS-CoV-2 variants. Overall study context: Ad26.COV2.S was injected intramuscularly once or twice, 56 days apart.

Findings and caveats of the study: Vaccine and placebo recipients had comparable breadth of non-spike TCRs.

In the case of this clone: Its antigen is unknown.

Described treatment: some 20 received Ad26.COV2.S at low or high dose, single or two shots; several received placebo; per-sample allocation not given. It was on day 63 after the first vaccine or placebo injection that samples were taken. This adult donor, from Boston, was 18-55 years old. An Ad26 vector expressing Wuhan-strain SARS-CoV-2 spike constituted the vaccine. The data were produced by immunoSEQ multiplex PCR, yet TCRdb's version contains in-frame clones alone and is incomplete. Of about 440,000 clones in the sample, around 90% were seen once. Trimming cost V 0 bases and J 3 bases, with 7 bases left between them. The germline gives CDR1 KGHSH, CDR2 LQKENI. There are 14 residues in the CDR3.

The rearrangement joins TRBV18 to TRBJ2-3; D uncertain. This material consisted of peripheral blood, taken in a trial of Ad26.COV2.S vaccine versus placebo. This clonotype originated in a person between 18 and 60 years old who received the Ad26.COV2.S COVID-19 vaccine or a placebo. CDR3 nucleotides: TGTGCCAGCTCACCACCCACGGAGACAGATACGCAGTATTTT. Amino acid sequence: CASSPPTETDTQYF.